What follows describes a single T cell receptor (beta chain). Trimming pared 2 bases from V and 1 base from J, leaving 9 bases between. The CDR3 runs 14 residues. Per the germline V gene, CDR1 is LNHDA and CDR2 is SQIVND (reference sequence). The sample originates from a study of blood T cell repertoires in COVID-19. The table came from immunoSEQ multiplex PCR; TCRdb's copy has only in-frame clones and leaves some out. There are roughly 150,000 clones in the sample; 70% to 90% occur only once, and just over 2.5% lies in the top ten. Sequencing was done on a sample of peripheral blood. V is TRBV19 and J is TRBJ2-7; no clear D gene. The clonotype comes from a woman of 80 years or more with COVID-19, enrolled during active disease. In DNA form, the CDR3 reads TGTGCCAGTAGTATACAAGACACGTCCTACGAGCAGTACTTC. Encoded protein: CASSIQDTSYEQYF.